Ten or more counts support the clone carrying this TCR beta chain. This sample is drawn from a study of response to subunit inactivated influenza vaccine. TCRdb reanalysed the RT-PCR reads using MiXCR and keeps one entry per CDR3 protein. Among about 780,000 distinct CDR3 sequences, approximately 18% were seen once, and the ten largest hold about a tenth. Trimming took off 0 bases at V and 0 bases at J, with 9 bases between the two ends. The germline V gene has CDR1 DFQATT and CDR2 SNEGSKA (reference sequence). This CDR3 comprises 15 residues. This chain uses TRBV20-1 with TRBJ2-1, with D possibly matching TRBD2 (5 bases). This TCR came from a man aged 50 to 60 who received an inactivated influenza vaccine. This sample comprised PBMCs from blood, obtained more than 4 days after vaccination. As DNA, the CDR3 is TGCAGTGCTAGAGATCTTCGGGGCTCCTACAATGAGCAGTTCTTC. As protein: CSARDLRGSYNEQFF.